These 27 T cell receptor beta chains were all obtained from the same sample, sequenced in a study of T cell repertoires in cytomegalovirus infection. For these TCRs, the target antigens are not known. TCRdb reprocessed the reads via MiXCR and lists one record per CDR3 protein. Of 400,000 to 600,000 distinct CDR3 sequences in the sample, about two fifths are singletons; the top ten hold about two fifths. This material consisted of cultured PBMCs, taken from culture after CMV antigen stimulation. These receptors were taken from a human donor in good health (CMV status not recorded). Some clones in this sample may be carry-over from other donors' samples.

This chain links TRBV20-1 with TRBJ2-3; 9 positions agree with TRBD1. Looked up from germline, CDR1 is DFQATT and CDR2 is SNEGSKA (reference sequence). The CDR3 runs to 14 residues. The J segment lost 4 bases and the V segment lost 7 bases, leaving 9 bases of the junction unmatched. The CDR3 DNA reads TGCAGTGGAACCGGGACAGGGTTATCAGATACGCAGTATTTT. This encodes CSGTGTGLSDTQYF.

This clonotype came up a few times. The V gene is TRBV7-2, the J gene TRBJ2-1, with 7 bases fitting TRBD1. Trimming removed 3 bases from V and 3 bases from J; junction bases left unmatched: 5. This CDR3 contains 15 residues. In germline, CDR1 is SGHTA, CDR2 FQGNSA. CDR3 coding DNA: TGTGCCAGCAGCTTTGCTGGGACAGTCTACAATGAGCAGTTCTTC. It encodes CASSFAGTVYNEQFF.

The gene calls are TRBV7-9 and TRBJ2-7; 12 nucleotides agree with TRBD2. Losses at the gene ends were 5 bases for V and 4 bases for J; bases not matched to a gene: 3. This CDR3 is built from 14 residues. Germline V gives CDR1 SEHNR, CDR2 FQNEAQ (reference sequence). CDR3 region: CASSVLAGGYEQYF. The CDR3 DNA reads TGTGCCAGCAGCGTCCTAGCGGGAGGGTACGAGCAGTACTTC.

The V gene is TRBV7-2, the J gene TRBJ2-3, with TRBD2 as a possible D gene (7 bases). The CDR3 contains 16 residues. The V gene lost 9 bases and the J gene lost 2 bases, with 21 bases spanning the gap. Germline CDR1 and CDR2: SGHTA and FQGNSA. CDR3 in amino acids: CASRLTSRGATDTQYF. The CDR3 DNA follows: TGTGCCAGTAGATTGACTAGCCGGGGGGCCACAGATACGCAGTATTTT.

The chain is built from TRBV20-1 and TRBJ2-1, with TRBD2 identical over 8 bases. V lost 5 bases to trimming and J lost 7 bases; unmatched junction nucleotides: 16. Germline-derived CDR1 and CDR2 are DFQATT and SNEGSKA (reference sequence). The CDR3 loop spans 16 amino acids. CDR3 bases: TGCAGTGCTTCACTATCTAGAGCGGGGGAGGGGAATGAGCAGTTCTTC. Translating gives CSASLSRAGEGNEQFF.

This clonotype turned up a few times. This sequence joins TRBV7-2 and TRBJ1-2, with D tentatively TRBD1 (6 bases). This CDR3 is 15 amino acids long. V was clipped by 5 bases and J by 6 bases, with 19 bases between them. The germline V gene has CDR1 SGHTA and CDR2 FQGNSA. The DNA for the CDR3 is TGTGCCAGCAGCCCTCGACAGGCCCGTGTTGATGGCTACACCTTC. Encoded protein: CASSPRQARVDGYTF.

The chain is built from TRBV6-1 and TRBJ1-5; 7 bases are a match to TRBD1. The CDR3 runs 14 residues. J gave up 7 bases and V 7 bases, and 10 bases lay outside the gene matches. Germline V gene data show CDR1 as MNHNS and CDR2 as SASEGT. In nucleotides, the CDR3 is TGTGCCAGCACCCTGACAGGGATAGGGCAGCCCCAGCATTTT. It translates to CASTLTGIGQPQHF.

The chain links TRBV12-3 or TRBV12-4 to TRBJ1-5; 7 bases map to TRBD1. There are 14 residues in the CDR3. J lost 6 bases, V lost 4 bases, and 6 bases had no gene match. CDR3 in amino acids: CASSSGGLVQPQHF. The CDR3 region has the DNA TGTGCCAGCAGTTCAGGGGGGCTGGTTCAGCCCCAGCATTTT.

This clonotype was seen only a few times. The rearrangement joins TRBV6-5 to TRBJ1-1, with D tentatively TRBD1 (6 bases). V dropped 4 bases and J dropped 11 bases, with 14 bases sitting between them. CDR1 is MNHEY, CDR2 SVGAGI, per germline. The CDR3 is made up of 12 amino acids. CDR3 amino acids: CASSSSGVGAFF. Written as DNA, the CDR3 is TGTGCCAGCAGTTCCTCAGGGGTGGGGGCTTTCTTT.

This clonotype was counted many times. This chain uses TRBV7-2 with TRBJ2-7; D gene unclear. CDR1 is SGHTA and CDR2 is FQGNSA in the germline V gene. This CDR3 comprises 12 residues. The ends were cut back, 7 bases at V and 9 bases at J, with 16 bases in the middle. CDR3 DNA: TGTGCCAGCACCCCCTCTCGCACTGTGCAGTACTTC. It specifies CASTPSRTVQYF.

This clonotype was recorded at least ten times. The CDR3 nucleotides are TGTGCCAGCAGCTTAGGGGGTTCTCAGCCCCAGCATTTT. Protein product: CASSLGGSQPQHF. J is TRBJ1-5 and V is TRBV7-8; no clear D. Germline lookup yields CDR1 SGHVS and CDR2 FQNEAQ. Trimming took off 1 base at V and 6 bases at J, with 7 bases between the two ends. This CDR3 contains 13 residues.

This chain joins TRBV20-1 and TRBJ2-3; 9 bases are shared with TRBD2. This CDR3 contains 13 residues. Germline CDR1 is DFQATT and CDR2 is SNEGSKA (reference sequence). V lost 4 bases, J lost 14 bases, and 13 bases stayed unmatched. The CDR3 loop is CSATSSGVPGWYF. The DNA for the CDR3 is TGCAGTGCTACCTCTAGCGGGGTCCCGGGGTGGTATTTT.

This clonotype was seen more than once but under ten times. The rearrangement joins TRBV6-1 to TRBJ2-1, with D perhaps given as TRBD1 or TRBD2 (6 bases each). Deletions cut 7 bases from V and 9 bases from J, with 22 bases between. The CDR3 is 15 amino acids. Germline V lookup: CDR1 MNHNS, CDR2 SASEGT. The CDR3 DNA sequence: TGTGCCAGCATCCTACCTGGGCCAGGAGGGGGTGAGCAGTTCTTC. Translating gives CASILPGPGGGEQFF.

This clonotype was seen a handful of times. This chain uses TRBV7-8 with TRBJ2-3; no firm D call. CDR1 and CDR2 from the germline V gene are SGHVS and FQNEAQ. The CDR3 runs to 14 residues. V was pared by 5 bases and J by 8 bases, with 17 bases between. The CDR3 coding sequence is TGTGCCAGCAGCGCGGATTCGCGACCAACTACGCAGTATTTT. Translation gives CASSADSRPTTQYF. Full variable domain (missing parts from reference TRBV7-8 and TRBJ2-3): GAGVSQSPRYKVAKRGQDVALRCDPISGHVSLFWYQQALGQGPEFLTYFQNEAQLDKSGLPSDRFFAERPEGSVSTLKIQRTQQEDSAVYLCASSADSRPTTQYFGPGTRLTVL.

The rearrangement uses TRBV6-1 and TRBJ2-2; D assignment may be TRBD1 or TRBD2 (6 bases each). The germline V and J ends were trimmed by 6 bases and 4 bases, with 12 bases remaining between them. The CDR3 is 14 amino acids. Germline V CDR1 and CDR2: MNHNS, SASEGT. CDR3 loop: CASSRGPGTGELFF. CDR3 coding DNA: TGTGCCAGCAGCCGGGGGCCGGGCACCGGGGAGCTGTTTTTT.

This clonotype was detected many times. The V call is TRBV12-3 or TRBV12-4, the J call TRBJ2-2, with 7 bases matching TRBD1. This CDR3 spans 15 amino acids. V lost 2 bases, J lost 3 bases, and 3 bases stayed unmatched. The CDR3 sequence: CASSLRGQHTGELFF. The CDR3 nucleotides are TGTGCCAGCAGTTTACGGGGACAGCACACCGGGGAGCTGTTTTTT.

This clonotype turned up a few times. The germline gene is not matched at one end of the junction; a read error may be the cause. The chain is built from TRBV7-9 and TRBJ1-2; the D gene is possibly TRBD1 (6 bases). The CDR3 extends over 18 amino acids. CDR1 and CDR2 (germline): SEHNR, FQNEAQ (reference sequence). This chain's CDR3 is CASSLSGGGAGGNFGYTF. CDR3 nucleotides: TGTGCCAGCAGCTTATCTGGTGGGGGGGCTGGAGGAAACTTTGGCTACACCTTC.

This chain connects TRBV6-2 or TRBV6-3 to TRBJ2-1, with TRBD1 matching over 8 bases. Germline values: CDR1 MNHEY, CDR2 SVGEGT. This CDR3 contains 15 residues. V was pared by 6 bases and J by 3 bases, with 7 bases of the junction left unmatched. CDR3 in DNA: TGTGCCAGCAGCTACAGGGGGGCGAACTACAATGAGCAGTTCTTC. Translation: CASSYRGANYNEQFF.

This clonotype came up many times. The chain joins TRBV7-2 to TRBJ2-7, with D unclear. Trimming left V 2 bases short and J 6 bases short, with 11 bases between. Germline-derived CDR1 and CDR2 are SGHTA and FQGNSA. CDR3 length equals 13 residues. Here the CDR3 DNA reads TGTGCCAGCAGCTTAACCCCTATGGGCGAGCAGTACTTC. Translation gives CASSLTPMGEQYF.

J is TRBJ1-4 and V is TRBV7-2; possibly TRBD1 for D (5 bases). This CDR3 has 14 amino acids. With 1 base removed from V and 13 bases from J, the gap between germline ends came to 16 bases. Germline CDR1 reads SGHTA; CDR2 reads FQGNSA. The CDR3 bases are TGTGCCAGCAGCTTAGAGGGCTCTAGGAGGGGACTGTTTTTT. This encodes CASSLEGSRRGLFF.

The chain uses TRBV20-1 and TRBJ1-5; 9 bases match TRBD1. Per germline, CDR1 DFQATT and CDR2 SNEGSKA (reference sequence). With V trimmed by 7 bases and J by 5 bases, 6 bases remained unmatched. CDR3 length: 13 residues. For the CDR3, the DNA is TGCAGTGTTCGCCGGGACAGGGATCAGCCCCAGCATTTT. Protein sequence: CSVRRDRDQPQHF.

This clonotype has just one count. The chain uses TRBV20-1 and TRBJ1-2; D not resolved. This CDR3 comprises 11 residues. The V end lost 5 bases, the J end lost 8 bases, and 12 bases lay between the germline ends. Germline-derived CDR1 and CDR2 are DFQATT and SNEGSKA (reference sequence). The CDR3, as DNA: TGCAGTGCTCCGGAGGGAGGAGGCTACACCTTC. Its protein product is CSAPEGGGYTF.

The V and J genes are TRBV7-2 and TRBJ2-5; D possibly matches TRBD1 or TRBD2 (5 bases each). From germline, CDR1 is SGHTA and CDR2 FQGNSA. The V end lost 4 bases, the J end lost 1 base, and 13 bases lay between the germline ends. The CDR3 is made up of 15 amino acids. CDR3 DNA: TGTGCCAGCAGCTCGACCGGGACCATCCAAGAGACCCAGTACTTC. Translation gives CASSSTGTIQETQYF.

For the CDR3, the DNA is TGTGCCAGCCTTCTTGGCAGTGCTCGGGGGTCCCTCCACTTT. This sequence encodes CASLLGSARGSLHF. J is TRBJ1-6 and V is TRBV12-3 or TRBV12-4; tentatively, D is TRBD1 (5 bases). V shed 8 bases and J shed 14 bases, with 22 bases lying between them. This CDR3 is 14 amino acids long.

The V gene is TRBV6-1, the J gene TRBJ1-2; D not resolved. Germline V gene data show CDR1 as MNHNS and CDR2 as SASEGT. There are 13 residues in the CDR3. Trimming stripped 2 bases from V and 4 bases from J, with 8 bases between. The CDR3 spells CASSEPSIYGYTF. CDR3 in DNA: TGTGCCAGCAGTGAACCCTCAATCTATGGCTACACCTTC.

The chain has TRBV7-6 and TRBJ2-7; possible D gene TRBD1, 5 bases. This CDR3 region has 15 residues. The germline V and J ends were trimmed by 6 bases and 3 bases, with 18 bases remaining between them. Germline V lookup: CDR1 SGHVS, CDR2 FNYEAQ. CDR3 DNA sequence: TGTGCCAGCAGTACGACAGATGACGTCCTCTACGAGCAGTACTTC. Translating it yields CASSTTDDVLYEQYF.

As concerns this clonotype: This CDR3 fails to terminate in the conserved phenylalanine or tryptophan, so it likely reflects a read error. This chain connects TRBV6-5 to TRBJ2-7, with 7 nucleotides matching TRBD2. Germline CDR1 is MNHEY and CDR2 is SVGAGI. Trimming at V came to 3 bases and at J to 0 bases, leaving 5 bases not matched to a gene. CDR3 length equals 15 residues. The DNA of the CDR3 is TGTGCCAGCAGTTATGTTCCGGGAGGCTCCTACGAGCAGTACTCC. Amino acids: CASSYVPGGSYEQYS.